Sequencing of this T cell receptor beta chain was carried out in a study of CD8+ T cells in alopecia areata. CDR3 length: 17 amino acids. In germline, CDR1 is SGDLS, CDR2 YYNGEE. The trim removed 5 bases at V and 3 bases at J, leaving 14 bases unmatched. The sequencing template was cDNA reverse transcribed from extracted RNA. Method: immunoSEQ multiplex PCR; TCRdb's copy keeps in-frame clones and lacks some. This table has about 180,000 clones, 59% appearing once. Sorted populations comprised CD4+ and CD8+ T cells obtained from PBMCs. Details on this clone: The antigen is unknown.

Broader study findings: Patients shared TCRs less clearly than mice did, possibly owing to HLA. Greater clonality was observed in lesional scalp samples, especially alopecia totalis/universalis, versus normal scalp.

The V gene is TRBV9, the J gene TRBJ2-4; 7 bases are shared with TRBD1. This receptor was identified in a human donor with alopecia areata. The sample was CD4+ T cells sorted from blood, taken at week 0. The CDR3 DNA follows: TGTGCCAGCAGTCCAAGAGGCCTAGGGACAGACAAAAACATTCAGTACTTC. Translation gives CASSPRGLGTDKNIQYF.